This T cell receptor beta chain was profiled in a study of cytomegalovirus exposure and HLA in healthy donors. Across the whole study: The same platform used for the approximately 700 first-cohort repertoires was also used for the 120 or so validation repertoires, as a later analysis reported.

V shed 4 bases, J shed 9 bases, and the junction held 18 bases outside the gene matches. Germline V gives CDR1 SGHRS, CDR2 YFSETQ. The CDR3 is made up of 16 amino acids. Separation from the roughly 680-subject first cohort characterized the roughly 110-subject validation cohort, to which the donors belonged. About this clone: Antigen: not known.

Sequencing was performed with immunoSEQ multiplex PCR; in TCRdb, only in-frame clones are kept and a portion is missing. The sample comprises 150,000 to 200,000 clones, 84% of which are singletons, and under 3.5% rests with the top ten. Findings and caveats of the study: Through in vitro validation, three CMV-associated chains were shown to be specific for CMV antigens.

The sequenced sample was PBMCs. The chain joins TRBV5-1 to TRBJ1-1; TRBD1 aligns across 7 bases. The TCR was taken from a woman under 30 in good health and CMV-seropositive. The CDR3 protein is CASSPFHTGDSSKAFF. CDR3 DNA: TGCGCCAGCAGCCCCTTTCATACAGGGGATAGTTCTAAAGCTTTCTTT.